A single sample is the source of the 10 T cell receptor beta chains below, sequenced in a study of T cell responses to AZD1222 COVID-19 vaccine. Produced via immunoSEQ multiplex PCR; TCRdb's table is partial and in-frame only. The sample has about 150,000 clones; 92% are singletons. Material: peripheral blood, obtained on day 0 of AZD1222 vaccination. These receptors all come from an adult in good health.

CDR3 residues: CATSGGAGSGTQYF. CDR3 DNA sequence: TGTGCCACCAGCGGGGGGGCGGGCAGTGGGACGCAGTATTTT. The chain carries TRBV15 and TRBJ2-3, with TRBD2 as a possible D gene (7 bases). CDR1 is LNHNV and CDR2 is YYDKDF in the germline V gene (reference sequence). There are 14 residues in the CDR3. V was clipped by 5 bases and J by 9 bases, with 18 bases between them.

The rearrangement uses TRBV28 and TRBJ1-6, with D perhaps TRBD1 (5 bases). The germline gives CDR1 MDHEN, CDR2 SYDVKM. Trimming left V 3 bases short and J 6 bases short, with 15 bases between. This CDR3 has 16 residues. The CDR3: CASSFPRGGSNSPLHF. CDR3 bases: TGTGCCAGCAGTTTCCCCCGGGGGGGATCTAATTCACCCCTCCACTTT.

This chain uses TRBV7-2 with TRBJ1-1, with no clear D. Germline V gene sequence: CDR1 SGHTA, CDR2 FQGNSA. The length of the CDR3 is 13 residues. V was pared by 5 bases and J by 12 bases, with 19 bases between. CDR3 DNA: TGTGCCAGCAGCCCCGACCCACGGGGAATACCTTTCTTT. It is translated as CASSPDPRGIPFF.

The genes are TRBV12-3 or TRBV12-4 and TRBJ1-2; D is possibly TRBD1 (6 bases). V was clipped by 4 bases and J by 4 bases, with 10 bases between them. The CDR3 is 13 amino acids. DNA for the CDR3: TGTGCCAGCAGTTCCAGGGGCGGCTATGGCTACACCTTC. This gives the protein CASSSRGGYGYTF.

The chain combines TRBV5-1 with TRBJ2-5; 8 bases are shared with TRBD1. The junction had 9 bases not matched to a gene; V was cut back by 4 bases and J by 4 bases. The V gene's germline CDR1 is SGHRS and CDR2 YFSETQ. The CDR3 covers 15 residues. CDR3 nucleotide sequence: TGCGCCAGCAGCCCCGGACAGGGATTCGGAGAGACCCAGTACTTC. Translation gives CASSPGQGFGETQYF.

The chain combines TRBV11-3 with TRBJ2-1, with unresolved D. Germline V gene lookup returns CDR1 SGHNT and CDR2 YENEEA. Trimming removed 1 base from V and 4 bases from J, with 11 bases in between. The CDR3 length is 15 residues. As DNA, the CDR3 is TGTGCCAGCAGCTTAGGGCAGGAGTTTTACAATGAGCAGTTCTTC. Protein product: CASSLGQEFYNEQFF.

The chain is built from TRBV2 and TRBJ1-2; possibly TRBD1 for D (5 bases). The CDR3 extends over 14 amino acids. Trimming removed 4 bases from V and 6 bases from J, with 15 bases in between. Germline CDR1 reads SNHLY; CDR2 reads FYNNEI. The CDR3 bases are TGTGCCAGCAGTGGGTCTCGGGGGAAGAATGGCTACACCTTC. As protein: CASSGSRGKNGYTF.

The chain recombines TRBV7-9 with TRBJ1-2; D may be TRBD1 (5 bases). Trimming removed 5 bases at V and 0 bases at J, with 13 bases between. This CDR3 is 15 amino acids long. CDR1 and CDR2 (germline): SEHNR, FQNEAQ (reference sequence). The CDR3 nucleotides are TGTGCCAGCAGCGCTCACCGGGGGACTAACTATGGCTACACCTTC. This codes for CASSAHRGTNYGYTF. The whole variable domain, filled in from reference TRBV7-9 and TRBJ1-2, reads DTGVSQNPRHKITKRGQNVTFRCDPISEHNRLYWYRQTLGQGPEFLTYFQNEAQLEKSRLLSDRFSAERPKGSFSTLEIQRTEQGDSAMYLCASSAHRGTNYGYTFGSGTRLTVV.

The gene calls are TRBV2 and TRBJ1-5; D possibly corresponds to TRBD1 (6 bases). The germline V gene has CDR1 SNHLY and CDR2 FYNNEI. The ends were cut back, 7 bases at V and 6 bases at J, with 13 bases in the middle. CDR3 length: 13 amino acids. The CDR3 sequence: CASNTGLSQPQHF. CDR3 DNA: TGTGCCAGCAATACAGGGTTGAGTCAGCCCCAGCATTTT.

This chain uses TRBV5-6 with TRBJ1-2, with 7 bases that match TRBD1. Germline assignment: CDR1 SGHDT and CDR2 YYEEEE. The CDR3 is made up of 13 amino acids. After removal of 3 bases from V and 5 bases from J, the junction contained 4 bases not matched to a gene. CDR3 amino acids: CASSSPGQYGYTF. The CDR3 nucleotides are TGTGCCAGCAGCTCCCCGGGACAGTATGGCTACACCTTC.